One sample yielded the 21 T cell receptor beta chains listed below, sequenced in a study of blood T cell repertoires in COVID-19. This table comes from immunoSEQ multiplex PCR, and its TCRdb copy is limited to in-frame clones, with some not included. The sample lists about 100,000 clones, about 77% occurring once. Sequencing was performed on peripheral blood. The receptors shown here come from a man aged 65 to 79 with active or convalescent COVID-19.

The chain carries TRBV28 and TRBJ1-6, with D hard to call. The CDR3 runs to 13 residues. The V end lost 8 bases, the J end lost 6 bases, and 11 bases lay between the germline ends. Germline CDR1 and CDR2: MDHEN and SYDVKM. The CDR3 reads CASVAGSNSPLHF. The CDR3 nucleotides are TGTGCCAGCGTCGCGGGGTCTAATTCACCCCTCCACTTT.

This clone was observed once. The CDR3 DNA is TGTGCCAGCAGTGAGGCCCTCCCGACTGGGGAAAAACTGTTTTTT. Encoded protein: CASSEALPTGEKLFF. V is TRBV6-1 and J is TRBJ1-4; D is unclear. V was cut by 3 bases and J by 8 bases, with 16 bases left in between. The germline V gene encodes CDR1 MNHNS and CDR2 SASEGT. The CDR3 runs to 15 residues.

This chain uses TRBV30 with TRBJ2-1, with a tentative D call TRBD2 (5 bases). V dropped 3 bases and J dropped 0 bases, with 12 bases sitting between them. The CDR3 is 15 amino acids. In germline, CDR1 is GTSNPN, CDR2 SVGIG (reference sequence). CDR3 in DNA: TGTGCCTGGAGGAGGACGGGAAGCTCCTACAATGAGCAGTTCTTC. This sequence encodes CAWRRTGSSYNEQFF. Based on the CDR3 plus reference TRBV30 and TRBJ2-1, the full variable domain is SQTIHQWPATLVQPVGSPLSLECTVEGTSNPNLYWYRQAAGRGLQLLFYSVGIGQISSEVPQNLSASRPQDRQFILSSKKLLLSDSGFYLCAWRRTGSSYNEQFFGPGTRLTVL.

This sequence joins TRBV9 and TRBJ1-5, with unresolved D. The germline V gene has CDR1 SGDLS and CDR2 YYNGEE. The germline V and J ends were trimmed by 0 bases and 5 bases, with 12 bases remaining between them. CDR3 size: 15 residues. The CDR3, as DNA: TGTGCCAGCAGCGTAGGGCCATCCCTTTATCAGCCCCAGCATTTT. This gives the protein CASSVGPSLYQPQHF.

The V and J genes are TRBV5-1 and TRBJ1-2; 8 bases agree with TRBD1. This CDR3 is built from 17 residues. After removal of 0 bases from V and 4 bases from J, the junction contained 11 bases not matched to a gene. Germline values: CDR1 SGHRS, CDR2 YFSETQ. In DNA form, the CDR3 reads TGCGCCAGCAGCTTGGGGGGACAGGTTACGGACTTCTATGGCTACACCTTC. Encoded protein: CASSLGGQVTDFYGYTF.

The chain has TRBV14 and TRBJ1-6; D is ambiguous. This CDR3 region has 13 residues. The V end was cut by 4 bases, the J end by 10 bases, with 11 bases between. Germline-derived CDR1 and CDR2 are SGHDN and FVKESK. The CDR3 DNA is TGTGCCAGCAGCCTTAGAGGGAAATCACCCCTCCACTTT. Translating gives CASSLRGKSPLHF.

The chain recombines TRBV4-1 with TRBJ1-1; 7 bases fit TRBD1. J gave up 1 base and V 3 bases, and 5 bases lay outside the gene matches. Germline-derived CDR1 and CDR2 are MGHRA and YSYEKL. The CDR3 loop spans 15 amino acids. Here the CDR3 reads CASSHPTGTNTEAFF. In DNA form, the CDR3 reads TGCGCCAGCAGCCACCCGACAGGGACGAACACTGAAGCTTTCTTT.

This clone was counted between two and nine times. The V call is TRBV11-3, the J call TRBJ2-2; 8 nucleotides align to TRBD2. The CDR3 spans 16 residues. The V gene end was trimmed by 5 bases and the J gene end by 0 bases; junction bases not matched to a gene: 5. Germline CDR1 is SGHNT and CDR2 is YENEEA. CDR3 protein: CASSALAGSNTGELFF. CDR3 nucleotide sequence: TGTGCCAGCAGCGCTTTAGCGGGGTCGAACACCGGGGAGCTGTTTTTT. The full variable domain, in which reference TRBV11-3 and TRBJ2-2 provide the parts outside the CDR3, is EAGVVQSPRYKIIEKKQPVAFWCNPISGHNTLYWYLQNLGQGPELLIRYENEEAVDDSQLPKDRFSAERLKGVDSTLKIQPAELGDSAVYLCASSALAGSNTGELFFGEGSRLTVL.

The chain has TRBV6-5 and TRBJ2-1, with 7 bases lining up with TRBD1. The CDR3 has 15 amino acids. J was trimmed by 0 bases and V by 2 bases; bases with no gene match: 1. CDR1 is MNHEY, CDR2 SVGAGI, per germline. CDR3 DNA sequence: TGTGCCAGCAGTTACAGGGGGCCCTCCTACAATGAGCAGTTCTTC. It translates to CASSYRGPSYNEQFF.

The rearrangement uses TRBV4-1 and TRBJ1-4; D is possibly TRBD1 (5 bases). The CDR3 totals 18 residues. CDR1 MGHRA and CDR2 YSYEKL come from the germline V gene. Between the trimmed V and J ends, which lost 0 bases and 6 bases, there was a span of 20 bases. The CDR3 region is CASSQDPPPGGSDEKLFF. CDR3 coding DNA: TGCGCCAGCAGCCAAGATCCCCCCCCCGGGGGTAGTGATGAAAAACTGTTTTTT.

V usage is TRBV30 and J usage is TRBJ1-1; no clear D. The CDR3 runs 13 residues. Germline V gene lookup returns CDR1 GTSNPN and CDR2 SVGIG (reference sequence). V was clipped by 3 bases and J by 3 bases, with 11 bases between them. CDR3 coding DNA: TGTGCCTGGAGAAGGAGATCGTACACTGAAGCTTTCTTT. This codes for CAWRRRSYTEAFF.

The CDR3 loop reads CASSEPWGGSGGNIQYF. In DNA, the CDR3 is TGTGCCAGCAGTGAGCCATGGGGAGGTAGCGGGGGGAACATTCAGTACTTC. The chain joins TRBV25-1 to TRBJ2-4; 10 positions agree with TRBD2. V was clipped by 3 bases and J by 7 bases; unmatched bases: 12. This CDR3 contains 17 residues. Germline loops: CDR1 MGHDK, CDR2 SYGVNS.

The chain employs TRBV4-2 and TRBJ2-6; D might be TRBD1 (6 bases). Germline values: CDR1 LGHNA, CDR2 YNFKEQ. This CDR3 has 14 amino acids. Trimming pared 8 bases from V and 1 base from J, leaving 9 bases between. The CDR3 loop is CASDTGSGANVLTF. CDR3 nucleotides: TGTGCCAGCGACACAGGGTCTGGGGCCAACGTCCTGACTTTC.

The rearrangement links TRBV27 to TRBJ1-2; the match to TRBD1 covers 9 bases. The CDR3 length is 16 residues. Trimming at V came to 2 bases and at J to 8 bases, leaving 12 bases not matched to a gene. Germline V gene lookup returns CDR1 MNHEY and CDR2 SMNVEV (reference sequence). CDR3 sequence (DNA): TGTGCCAGCAGTTTAAAAGGGACAGGGAATTTAGGGGGCTACACCTTC. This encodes CASSLKGTGNLGGYTF.

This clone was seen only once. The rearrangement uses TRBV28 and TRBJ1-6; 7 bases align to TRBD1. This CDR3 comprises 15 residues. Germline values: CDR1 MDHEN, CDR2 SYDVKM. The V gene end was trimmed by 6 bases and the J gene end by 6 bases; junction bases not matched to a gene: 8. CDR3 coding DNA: TGTGCCAGCAGGGGAAGACAGGGTAGTAATTCACCCCTCCACTTT. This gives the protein CASRGRQGSNSPLHF. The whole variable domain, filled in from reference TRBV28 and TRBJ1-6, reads DVKVTQSSRYLVKRTGEKVFLECVQDMDHENMFWYRQDPGLGLRLIYFSYDVKMKEKGDIPEGYSVSREKKERFSLILESASTNQTSMYLCASRGRQGSNSPLHFGNGTRLTVT.

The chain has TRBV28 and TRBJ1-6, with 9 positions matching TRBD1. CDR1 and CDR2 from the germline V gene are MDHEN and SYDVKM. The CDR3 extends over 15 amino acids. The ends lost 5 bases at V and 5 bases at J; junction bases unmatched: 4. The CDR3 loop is CASSPWTGDNSPLHF. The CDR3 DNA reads TGTGCCAGCAGTCCCTGGACAGGGGATAATTCACCCCTCCACTTT.

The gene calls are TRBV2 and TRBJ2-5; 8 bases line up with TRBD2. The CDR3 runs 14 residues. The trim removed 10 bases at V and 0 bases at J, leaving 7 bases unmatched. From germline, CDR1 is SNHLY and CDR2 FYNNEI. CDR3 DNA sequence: TGTGCCACCACTAGCGGAGGGAACCAAGAGACCCAGTACTTC. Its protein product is CATTSGGNQETQYF.

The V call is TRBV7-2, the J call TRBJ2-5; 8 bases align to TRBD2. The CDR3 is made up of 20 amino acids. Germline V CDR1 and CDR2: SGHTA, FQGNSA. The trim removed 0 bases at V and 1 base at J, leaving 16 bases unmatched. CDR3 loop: CASSLAFFRGGRGSQETQYF. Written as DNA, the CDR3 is TGTGCCAGCAGCTTAGCGTTTTTCCGGGGGGGCCGGGGGAGCCAAGAGACCCAGTACTTC.

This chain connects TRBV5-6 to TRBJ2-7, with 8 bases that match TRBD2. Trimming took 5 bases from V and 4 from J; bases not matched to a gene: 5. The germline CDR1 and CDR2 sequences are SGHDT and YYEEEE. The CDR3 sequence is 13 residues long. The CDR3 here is CASSQGGGYEQYF. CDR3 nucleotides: TGTGCCAGCAGTCAGGGCGGGGGGTACGAGCAGTACTTC.

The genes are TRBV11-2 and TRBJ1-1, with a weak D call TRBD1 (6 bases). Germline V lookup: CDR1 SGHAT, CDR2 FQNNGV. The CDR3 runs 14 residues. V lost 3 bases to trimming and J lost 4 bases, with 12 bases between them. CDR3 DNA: TGTGCCAGCAGCTTTCGCCAGGGGTTCACTGAAGCTTTCTTT. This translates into CASSFRQGFTEAFF.

For the CDR3, the DNA is TGTGCCAGCAGGGCGGGACAGTTGAACACTGAAGCTTTCTTT. Translated: CASRAGQLNTEAFF. The chain links TRBV11-2 to TRBJ1-1; 7 positions agree with TRBD1. V dropped 6 bases and J dropped 0; count of bases not matched to a gene: 4. Germline V gives CDR1 SGHAT, CDR2 FQNNGV. This CDR3 is built from 14 residues.